These 23 T cell receptor beta chains originate from one sample sequenced in a study of cytotoxic CD8 clonotypes in ibrutinib-treated CLL (dated by TCRdb to about 2021). According to the study, the label for this sample's time point signals: approximately twelve months on ibrutinib. The library was produced with the immunoSEQ multiplex PCR assay. TCRdb stores this immuneACCESS table with in-frame sequences only. Part of the clones is absent; in the studies checked, under half of the shortfall reflects unresolved V genes, and no reason is known for the rest. This sample gives about 97,000 clones in total; around 73% of them show up just once. Of the sample, about 33% is held by the ten largest clones. The sample here was PBMCs, taken after 12 months of ibrutinib treatment. These receptors were obtained from a human donor with chronic lymphocytic leukemia.

The chain joins TRBV27 to TRBJ2-7; perhaps TRBD2 as D (6 bases). Per the germline V gene, CDR1 is MNHEY and CDR2 is SMNVEV (reference sequence). The CDR3 extends over 15 amino acids. V was shortened by 6 bases and J by 0 bases, with 15 bases between the two germline ends. The CDR3 coding sequence is TGTGCCAGCAGGAGCTTGCGGGGAAGCTCCTACGAGCAGTACTTC. Its translation: CASRSLRGSSYEQYF.

This CDR3 is CASSLAPTGRETQYF. For the CDR3, the DNA is TGCGCCAGCAGCTTGGCCCCGACAGGGAGAGAGACCCAGTACTTC. The rearrangement joins TRBV5-1 to TRBJ2-5; 7 bases align to TRBD1. Germline CDR1 and CDR2: SGHRS and YFSETQ. CDR3 length: 15 residues. V lost 0 bases and J lost 4; bases outside the gene matches: 6.

This clone was counted only a few times. The CDR3 DNA is TGTGCCAGCAGCCAAGACACCGGGGAGCTGTTTTTT. Amino acids: CASSQDTGELFF. The chain has TRBV14 and TRBJ2-2; D call uncertain. From germline, CDR1 is SGHDN and CDR2 FVKESK. The CDR3 contains 12 residues. Trimming pared 0 bases from V and 4 bases from J, leaving 0 bases between.

V gene TRBV12-5 combines with J gene TRBJ2-1; 7 bases agree with TRBD2. The CDR3 length is 15 residues. Germline CDR1 is LGHNT and CDR2 is FRNRAP. V lost 0 bases, J lost 7 bases, and 6 bases stayed unmatched. The CDR3: CASGLVSMGGNEQFF. The CDR3 nucleotides read TGTGCTAGTGGTTTGGTCAGCATGGGGGGGAATGAGCAGTTCTTC. Drawing the rest from reference TRBV12-5 and TRBJ2-1, the complete variable domain is DARVTQTPRHKVTEMGQEVTMRCQPILGHNTVFWYRQTMMQGLELLAYFRNRAPLDDSGMPKDRFSAEMPDATLATLKIQPSEPRDSAVYFCASGLVSMGGNEQFFGPGTRLTVL.

This chain links TRBV6-1 with TRBJ2-7; 9 bases agree with TRBD1. J lost 5 bases, V lost 5 bases, and 10 bases had no gene match. Germline values: CDR1 MNHNS, CDR2 SASEGT. CDR3 length: 15 residues. The CDR3 reads CASSFSPGQGNEQYF. DNA for the CDR3: TGTGCCAGCAGTTTTTCCCCGGGACAGGGAAACGAGCAGTACTTC.

V and J are TRBV6-5 and TRBJ1-5; 8 nucleotides agree with TRBD1. This CDR3 spans 16 amino acids. Per germline, CDR1 MNHEY and CDR2 SVGAGI. Trimming removed 4 bases from V and 0 bases from J; junction bases left unmatched: 5. In DNA form, the CDR3 reads TGTGCCAGCAGTTCACAGGGGGTTGATAGCAATCAGCCCCAGCATTTT. Residues: CASSSQGVDSNQPQHF.

This clone has only one observation. The chain joins TRBV5-5 to TRBJ1-1, with 7 bases matching TRBD1. The CDR3 sequence is 15 residues long. Germline CDR1 SGHKS, CDR2 YYEKEE (reference sequence). The trim removed 2 bases at V and 2 bases at J, leaving 6 bases unmatched. The CDR3 here is CASSFGDRTNTEAFF. Here the CDR3 DNA reads TGTGCCAGCAGCTTTGGGGACAGAACTAACACTGAAGCTTTCTTT.

The gene calls are TRBV30 and TRBJ1-1; D uncertain. The germline CDR1 and CDR2 sequences are GTSNPN and SVGIG (reference sequence). The CDR3 spans 13 residues. The V and J ends lost 2 bases and 2 bases respectively, with 9 bases between them. The CDR3 is CAWSQTQNTEAFF. CDR3 nucleotides: TGTGCCTGGAGTCAAACACAAAACACTGAAGCTTTCTTT. The full variable domain, its missing parts supplied by reference TRBV30 and TRBJ1-1, is SQTIHQWPATLVQPVGSPLSLECTVEGTSNPNLYWYRQAAGRGLQLLFYSVGIGQISSEVPQNLSASRPQDRQFILSSKKLLLSDSGFYLCAWSQTQNTEAFFGQGTRLTVV.

CDR3 coding DNA: TGTGCCAGCAGCCGACTAGCGGGGACCTACAATGAGCAGTTCTTC. It is translated as CASSRLAGTYNEQFF. This chain joins TRBV7-9 and TRBJ2-1; TRBD2 aligns across 11 bases. Germline values: CDR1 SEHNR, CDR2 FQNEAQ (reference sequence). Losses at the gene ends were 5 bases for V and 2 bases for J; bases not matched to a gene: 2. This CDR3 contains 15 residues.

V and J are TRBV5-4 and TRBJ2-5; 11 positions agree with TRBD2. CDR1 SGHNT and CDR2 YYREEE come from the germline V gene (reference sequence). The V gene end was trimmed by 3 bases and the J gene end by 2 bases; junction bases not matched to a gene: 6. The CDR3 has 16 residues. CDR3 in DNA: TGTGCCAGCAGCTACACTAGCGGGGGCCCTCAAGAGACCCAGTACTTC. Protein product: CASSYTSGGPQETQYF.

The chain carries TRBV5-1 and TRBJ2-2; D ambiguous. The CDR3 has 15 amino acids. V was shortened by 0 bases and J by 3 bases, with 9 bases between the two germline ends. Germline V gene sequence: CDR1 SGHRS, CDR2 YFSETQ. The CDR3 DNA follows: TGCGCCAGCAGCTTGGGCAGCAAGGACACCGGGGAGCTGTTTTTT. Its protein product is CASSLGSKDTGELFF.

This sequence joins TRBV7-2 and TRBJ1-3; 9 positions agree with TRBD1. The V segment lost 4 bases and the J segment 1 base; nucleotides outside the gene matches: 11. Germline assignment: CDR1 SGHTA and CDR2 FQGNSA. The CDR3 contains 18 residues. The CDR3 bases are TGTGCCAGCAGCTCTGGGACAGGGATTTTGAGTTCTGGAAACACCATATATTTT. It codes for CASSSGTGILSSGNTIYF.

J is TRBJ2-5 and V is TRBV21-1. TRBV21-1 is a documented pseudogene. The CDR3 covers 15 residues. CDR3 protein: CARKVRRPHKETQYF. In DNA form, the CDR3 reads TGTGCCAGAAAAGTCCGCCGCCCCCATAAAGAGACCCAGTACTTC.

This clone was detected only a few times. This chain links TRBV4-2 with TRBJ1-1; maybe TRBD1 (5 bases). This CDR3 spans 13 amino acids. Per the germline V gene, CDR1 is LGHNA and CDR2 is YNFKEQ. V lost 0 bases to trimming and J lost 8 bases, with 10 bases between them. The CDR3 nucleotides are TGTGCCAGCAGCCAAGATCAGGGAAGGGAAGCTTTCTTT. Protein product: CASSQDQGREAFF.

Only one count was recorded for this clone. This chain joins TRBV18 and TRBJ1-1; D is unresolved. Trimming took off 5 bases at V and 4 bases at J, with 5 bases between the two ends. This CDR3 spans 11 amino acids. CDR1 and CDR2 from the germline V gene are KGHSH and LQKENI. The DNA of the CDR3 is TGTGCCAGCTCAGGGGTCACTGAAGCTTTCTTT. It specifies CASSGVTEAFF. Supplemented by reference TRBV18 and TRBJ1-1, the full variable domain reads NAGVMQNPRHLVRRRGQEARLRCSPMKGHSHVYWYRQLPEEGLKFMVYLQKENIIDESGMPKERFSAEFPKEGPSILRIQQVVRGDSAAYFCASSGVTEAFFGQGTRLTVV.

The chain couples TRBV7-2 to TRBJ1-4; TRBD1 is a possible D gene (5 bases). Trimming cost V 4 bases and J 0 bases, with 9 bases left between them. CDR3 length: 15 residues. CDR1 and CDR2 from the germline V gene are SGHTA and FQGNSA. CDR3 DNA sequence: TGTGCCAGCAGCTCGAGACAGTCAACTAATGAAAAACTGTTTTTT. Protein sequence: CASSSRQSTNEKLFF.

V usage is TRBV5-5 and J usage is TRBJ2-4; D gene unclear. This CDR3 has 13 residues. V was pared by 4 bases and J by 5 bases, with 10 bases between. Germline CDR1 is SGHKS and CDR2 is YYEKEE (reference sequence). For the CDR3, the DNA is TGTGCCAGCAGCACGTCTGTTCAAAACATTCAGTACTTC. Translation gives CASSTSVQNIQYF. The full variable domain, with the rest looked up from reference TRBV5-5 and TRBJ2-4, is DAGVTQSPTHLIKTRGQQVTLRCSPISGHKSVSWYQQVLGQGPQFIFQYYEKEERGRGNFPDRFSARQFPNYSSELNVNALLLGDSALYLCASSTSVQNIQYFGAGTRLSVL.

The V call is TRBV27, the J call TRBJ2-7, with 8 nucleotides matching TRBD2. V shed 0 bases, J shed 0 bases, and the junction held 4 bases outside the gene matches. Per the germline V gene, CDR1 is MNHEY and CDR2 is SMNVEV (reference sequence). The CDR3 consists of 16 residues. In DNA form, the CDR3 reads TGTGCCAGCAGTTTATCCGGGAGGGGAAGCTCCTACGAGCAGTACTTC. It translates to CASSLSGRGSSYEQYF.

This clone was detected only once. The chain carries TRBV13 and TRBJ2-5; tentatively, D is TRBD2 (6 bases). This CDR3 spans 15 amino acids. The germline gives CDR1 PRHDT, CDR2 FYEKMQ (reference sequence). Trimming cost V 3 bases and J 5 bases, with 16 bases left between them. CDR3: CASSLGTSYLETQYF. The CDR3 bases are TGTGCCAGCAGCTTGGGTACTAGCTATTTGGAGACCCAGTACTTC.

The gene calls are TRBV5-4 and TRBJ2-5; tentatively, D is TRBD2 (6 bases). Trimming took off 4 bases at V and 4 bases at J, with 20 bases between the two ends. The CDR3 loop spans 16 amino acids. Germline lookup yields CDR1 SGHNT and CDR2 YYREEE (reference sequence). CDR3 region: CASSRNGGASPETQYF. In DNA, the CDR3 is TGTGCCAGCAGCCGTAATGGCGGGGCGTCCCCAGAGACCCAGTACTTC.

The CDR3 coding sequence is TGTGCCAGTAGTATTTCTTCAGGGGTCGGTCAGCCCCAGCATTTT. Translated, it gives CASSISSGVGQPQHF. The chain links TRBV19 to TRBJ1-5, with a weak D call TRBD1 (6 bases). Germline V gene data show CDR1 as LNHDA and CDR2 as SQIVND (reference sequence). Trimming cost V 3 bases and J 6 bases, with 15 bases left between them. This CDR3 spans 15 amino acids.

This sequence joins TRBV5-1 and TRBJ2-5; no definite D call. Germline CDR1 is SGHRS and CDR2 is YFSETQ. The V and J ends lost 0 bases and 1 base respectively, with 7 bases between them. The CDR3 length is 14 residues. The CDR3 DNA reads as TGCGCCAGCAGCTTGGATGGGCGCCAAGAGACCCAGTACTTC. Its protein product is CASSLDGRQETQYF.

This clone was detected a few times. The gene calls are TRBV6-5 and TRBJ1-2; a possible D gene is TRBD1 (5 bases). V lost 6 bases and J 7 bases, leaving 15 bases between the germline ends. The length of the CDR3 is 13 residues. Germline values: CDR1 MNHEY, CDR2 SVGAGI. CDR3 protein: CASSDPRVGGYTF. The CDR3, as DNA: TGTGCCAGCAGCGACCCCAGGGTCGGTGGCTACACCTTC.